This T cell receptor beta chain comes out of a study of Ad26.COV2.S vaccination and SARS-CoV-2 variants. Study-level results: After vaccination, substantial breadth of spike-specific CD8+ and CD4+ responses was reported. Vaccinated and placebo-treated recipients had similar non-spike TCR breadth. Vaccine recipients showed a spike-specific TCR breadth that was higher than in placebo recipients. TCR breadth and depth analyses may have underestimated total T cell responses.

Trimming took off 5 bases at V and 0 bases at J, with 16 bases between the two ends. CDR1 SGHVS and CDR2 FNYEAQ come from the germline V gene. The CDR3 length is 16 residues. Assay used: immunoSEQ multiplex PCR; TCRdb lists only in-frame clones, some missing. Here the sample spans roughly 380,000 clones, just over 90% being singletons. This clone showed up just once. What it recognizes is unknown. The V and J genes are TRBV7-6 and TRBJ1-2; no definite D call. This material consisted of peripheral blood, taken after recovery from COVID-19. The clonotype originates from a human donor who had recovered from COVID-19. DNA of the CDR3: TGTGCCAGCAGCCCAACTACCAGTAAGACTAACTATGGCTACACCTTC. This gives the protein CASSPTTSKTNYGYTF.